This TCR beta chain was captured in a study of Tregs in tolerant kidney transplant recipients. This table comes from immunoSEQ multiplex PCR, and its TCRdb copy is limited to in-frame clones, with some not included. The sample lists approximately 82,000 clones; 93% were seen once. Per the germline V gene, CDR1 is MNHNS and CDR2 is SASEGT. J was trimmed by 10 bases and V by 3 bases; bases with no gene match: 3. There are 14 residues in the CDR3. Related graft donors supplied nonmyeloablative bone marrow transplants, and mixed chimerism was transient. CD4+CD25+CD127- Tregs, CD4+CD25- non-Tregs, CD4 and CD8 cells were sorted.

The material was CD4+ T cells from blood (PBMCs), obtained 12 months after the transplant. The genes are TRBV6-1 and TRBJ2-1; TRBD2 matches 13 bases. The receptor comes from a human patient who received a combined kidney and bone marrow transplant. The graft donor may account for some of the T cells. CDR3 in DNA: TGTGCCAGCAGTGAGGTGACTAGCGGGGGGGAGCAGTTCTTC. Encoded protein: CASSEVTSGGEQFF.